This TCR beta chain was observed in a study of cytomegalovirus exposure and HLA in healthy donors. Study-level background: Unique TCRs numbering some 80 million, obtained from HLA-typed donors, made up an early data release. Study-wide results and limits: An apparent linkage of common viral pathogens to several of the most significant clusters emerged in a later analysis. Researchers reported in a later analysis that a missense DCLRE1C variant was tied to TCR beta V- and J-gene trimming.

The germline V gene has CDR1 SGDLS and CDR2 YYNGEE. Trimming took 5 bases from V and 4 from J; bases not matched to a gene: 2. This CDR3 comprises 12 residues. The PCR ran on 60 Vbeta and 13 Jbeta primers. Profiled with immunoSEQ multiplex PCR; TCRdb holds only in-frame clones, not every one. The sample carries over 80,000 clones, 78% recorded once. Although they were nominally healthy when sampled, donors likely had unrecorded immune exposures. On this clone itself: Antigen unknown.

This clonotype was sampled from a woman aged 35 to 49 in good health and CMV-seronegative. The gene calls are TRBV9 and TRBJ1-1; TRBD1 aligns across 7 bases. Sequenced: PBMCs. The DNA of the CDR3 is TGTGCCAGCAGGGCAGGGGGCACTGAAGCTTTCTTT. It codes for CASRAGGTEAFF.